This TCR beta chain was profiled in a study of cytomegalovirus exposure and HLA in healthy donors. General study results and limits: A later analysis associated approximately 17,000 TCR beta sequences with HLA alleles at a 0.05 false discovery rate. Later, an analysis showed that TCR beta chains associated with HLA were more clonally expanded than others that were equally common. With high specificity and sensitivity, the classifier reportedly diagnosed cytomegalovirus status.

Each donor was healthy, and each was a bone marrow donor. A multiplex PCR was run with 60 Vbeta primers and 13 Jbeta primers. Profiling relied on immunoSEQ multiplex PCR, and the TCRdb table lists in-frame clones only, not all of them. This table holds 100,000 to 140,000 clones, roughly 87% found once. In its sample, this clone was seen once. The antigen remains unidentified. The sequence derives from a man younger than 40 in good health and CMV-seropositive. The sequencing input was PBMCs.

The CDR3 spells CSAYVTGRADYGYTF. The CDR3 coding sequence is TGCAGCGCCTACGTCACAGGCAGGGCTGATTATGGCTACACCTTC. This chain uses TRBV29-1 with TRBJ1-2; D perhaps matches TRBD1 (5 bases). Germline lookup yields CDR1 SQVTM and CDR2 ANQGSEA. The ends were cut back, 7 bases at V and 5 bases at J, with 23 bases in the middle. The CDR3 consists of 15 residues.